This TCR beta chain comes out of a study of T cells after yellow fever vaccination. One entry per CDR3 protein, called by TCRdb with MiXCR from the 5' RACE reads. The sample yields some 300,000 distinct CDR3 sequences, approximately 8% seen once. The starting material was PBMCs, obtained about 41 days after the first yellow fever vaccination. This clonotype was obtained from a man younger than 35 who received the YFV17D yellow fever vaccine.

In DNA, the CDR3 is TGTGCCAGCAGTGAATCTGGGACAGGTTTCTACGAGCAGTACTTC. This codes for CASSESGTGFYEQYF. The chain uses TRBV25-1 and TRBJ2-7, with TRBD1 matching 8 bases. V trimming: 1 base; J trimming: 3 bases; junction bases outside the gene matches: 5. Per germline, CDR1 MGHDK and CDR2 SYGVNS. The CDR3 loop spans 15 amino acids.